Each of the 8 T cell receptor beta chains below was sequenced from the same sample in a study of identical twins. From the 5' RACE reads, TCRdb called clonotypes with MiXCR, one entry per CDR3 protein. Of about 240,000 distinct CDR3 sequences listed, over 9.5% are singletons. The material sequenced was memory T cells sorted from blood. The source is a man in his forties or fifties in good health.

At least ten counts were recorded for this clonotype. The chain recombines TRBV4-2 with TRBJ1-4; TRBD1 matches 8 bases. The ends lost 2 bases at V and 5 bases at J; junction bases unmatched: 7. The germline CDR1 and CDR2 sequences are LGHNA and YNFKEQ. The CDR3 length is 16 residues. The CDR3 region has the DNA TGTGCCAGCAGCCAAAGTGGACAGGGAAGCAATGAAAAACTGTTTTTT. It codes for CASSQSGQGSNEKLFF.

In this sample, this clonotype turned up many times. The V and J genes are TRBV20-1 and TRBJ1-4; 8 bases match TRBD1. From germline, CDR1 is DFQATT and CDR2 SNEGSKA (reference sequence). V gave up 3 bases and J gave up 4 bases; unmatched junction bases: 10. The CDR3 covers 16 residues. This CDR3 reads CSASPGRGRSNEKLFF. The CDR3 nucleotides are TGCAGTGCTAGCCCCGGCAGGGGGCGTAGTAATGAAAAACTGTTTTTT.

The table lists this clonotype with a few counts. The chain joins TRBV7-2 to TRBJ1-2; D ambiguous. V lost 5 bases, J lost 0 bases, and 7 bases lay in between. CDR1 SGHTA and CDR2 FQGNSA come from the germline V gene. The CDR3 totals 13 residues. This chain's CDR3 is CASSQLANYGYTF. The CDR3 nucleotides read TGTGCCAGCAGCCAGCTAGCTAACTATGGCTACACCTTC.

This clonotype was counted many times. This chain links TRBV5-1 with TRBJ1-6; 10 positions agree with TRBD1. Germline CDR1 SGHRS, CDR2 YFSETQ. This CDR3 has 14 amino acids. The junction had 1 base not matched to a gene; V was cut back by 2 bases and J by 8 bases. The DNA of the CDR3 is TGCGCCAGCAGCTTCGGGACAGGGGATTCACCCCTCCACTTT. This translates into CASSFGTGDSPLHF.

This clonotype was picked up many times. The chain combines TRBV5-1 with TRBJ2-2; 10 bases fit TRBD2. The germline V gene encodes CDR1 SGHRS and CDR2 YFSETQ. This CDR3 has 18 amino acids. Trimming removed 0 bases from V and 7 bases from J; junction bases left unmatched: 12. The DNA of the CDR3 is TGCGCCAGCAGCTTGGCCTTGGCTAGCGGGAGTGGGCGCGGGGAGCTGTTTTTT. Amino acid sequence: CASSLALASGSGRGELFF.

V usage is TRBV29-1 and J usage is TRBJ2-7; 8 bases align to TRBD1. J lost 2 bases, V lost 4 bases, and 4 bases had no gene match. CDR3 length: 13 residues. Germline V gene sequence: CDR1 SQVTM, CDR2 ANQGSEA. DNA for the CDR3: TGCAGCGTTGGGACAGGGCCCACCTACGAGCAGTACTTC. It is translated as CSVGTGPTYEQYF.

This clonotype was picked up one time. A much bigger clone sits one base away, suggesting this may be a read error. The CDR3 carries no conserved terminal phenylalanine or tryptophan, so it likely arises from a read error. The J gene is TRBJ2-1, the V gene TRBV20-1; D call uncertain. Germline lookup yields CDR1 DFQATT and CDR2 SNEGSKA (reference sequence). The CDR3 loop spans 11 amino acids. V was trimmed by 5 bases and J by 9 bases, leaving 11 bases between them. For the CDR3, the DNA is TGCAGTGCTCCGAATTGGGGTGAGCAGTTCTTA. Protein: CSAPNWGEQFL.

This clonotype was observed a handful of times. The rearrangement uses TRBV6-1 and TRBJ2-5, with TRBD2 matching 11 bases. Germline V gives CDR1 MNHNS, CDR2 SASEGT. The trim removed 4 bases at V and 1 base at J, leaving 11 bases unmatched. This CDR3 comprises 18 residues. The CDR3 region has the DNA TGTGCCAGCAGTGTGGGACAGCGACTAGCGGGACCCCAAGAGACCCAGTACTTC. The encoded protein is CASSVGQRLAGPQETQYF.